This record concerns one TCR beta chain sequence. The antigen is not known. These data originate in a study of Ad26.COV2.S vaccination and SARS-CoV-2 variants. Study-wide context: Dosing was one shot or two shots 56 days apart. Findings and limits, study-wide: The breadth of spike-specific CD8+ and CD4+ T cell responses after vaccination was reportedly substantial. Researchers cautioned that TCR breadth and depth analyses may have underestimated total T cell responses. People given the vaccine had a wider spike-specific TCR breadth than placebo recipients did.

The method was immunoSEQ multiplex PCR; TCRdb's version includes in-frame clones alone and lacks a portion of them. The sample carries around 500,000 clones, 80% to 90% recorded once. Treatment meaning: roughly 19 received Ad26.COV2.S at low or high dose, single or two shots; five or six received placebo; per-sample allocation not given. Sampling occurred on day 63 after the first vaccine or placebo injection. The origin of this receptor is a person between 18 and 65 years old who received the Ad26.COV2.S COVID-19 vaccine or a placebo. The specimen comprised peripheral blood, sampled in a trial of Ad26.COV2.S vaccine versus placebo.

The chain's CDR3 is CASSYSVQAGMNTEAFF. The CDR3 DNA follows: TGTGCCAGCAGTTACTCGGTCCAGGCGGGCATGAACACTGAAGCTTTCTTT. V is TRBV6-8 and J is TRBJ1-1; D gene uncertain. The V end lost 0 bases, the J end lost 0 bases, and 14 bases lay between the germline ends. Looked up from germline, CDR1 is MNHGY and CDR2 is SAAAGT. The CDR3 totals 17 residues.